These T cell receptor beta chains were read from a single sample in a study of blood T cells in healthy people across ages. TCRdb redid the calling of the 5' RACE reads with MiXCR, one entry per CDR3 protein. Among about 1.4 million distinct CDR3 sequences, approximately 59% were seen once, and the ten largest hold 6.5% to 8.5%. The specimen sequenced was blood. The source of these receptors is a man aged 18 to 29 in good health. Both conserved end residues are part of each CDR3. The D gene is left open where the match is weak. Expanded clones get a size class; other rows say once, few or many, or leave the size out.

cdr3_nt: TGTGCCAGCAATCAGGGGGTCGGGTACGAGCAGTACTTC; cdr3_aa: CASNQGVGYEQYF; j_call: TRBJ2-7; v_call: TRBV25-1; d_call: TRBD1; clone_size: few
cdr3_nt: TGTGCCACCAGTGTAGAACAGGGCAATCAGCCCCAGCATTTT; cdr3_aa: CATSVEQGNQPQHF; j_call: TRBJ1-5; v_call: TRBV24-1; d_call: NA; clone_size: NA
cdr3_nt: TGCAGTGCTAGAGATGGTGAAAAACTGTTTTTT; cdr3_aa: CSARDGEKLFF; j_call: TRBJ1-4; v_call: TRBV20-1; d_call: NA; clone_size: NA
cdr3_nt: TGCAGTCCTGGGACAGGGTCGGATCAGCCCCAGCATTTT; cdr3_aa: CSPGTGSDQPQHF; j_call: TRBJ1-5; v_call: TRBV20-1; d_call: TRBD1; clone_size: NA
cdr3_nt: TGTGCCAGCAGCGCCCGATTTGGGAACGAGCAGTACTTC; cdr3_aa: CASSARFGNEQYF; j_call: TRBJ2-7; v_call: TRBV9; d_call: NA; clone_size: few
cdr3_nt: TGTGCCAGCAGGAAAGGGACTAGCGGGAGCTCGACAGATACACAGTATTTT; cdr3_aa: CASRKGTSGSSTDTQYF; j_call: TRBJ2-3; v_call: TRBV3-1; d_call: TRBD2; clone_size: NA
cdr3_nt: TGTGCCAGCAGGGTCCGAAGAGGGCTAGTAGAGACCCAGTACTTC; cdr3_aa: CASRVRRGLVETQYF; j_call: TRBJ2-5; v_call: TRBV27; d_call: NA; clone_size: NA
cdr3_nt: TGTGCCAGCAGTCTAAGCGGGGGACCCCTCAATGAGCAGTACTTC; cdr3_aa: CASSLSGGPLNEQYF; j_call: TRBJ2-7; v_call: TRBV6-2/TRBV6-3; d_call: TRBD2; clone_size: NA
cdr3_nt: TGTGCCACCAGCAGAGATGGATTGGCCAAAAACATTCAGTACTTC; cdr3_aa: CATSRDGLAKNIQYF; j_call: TRBJ2-4; v_call: TRBV15; d_call: NA; clone_size: few
cdr3_nt: TGTGCCAGCAAGCGTGGGACTAGCGGGGACAATGAGCAGTTCTTC; cdr3_aa: CASKRGTSGDNEQFF; j_call: TRBJ2-1; v_call: TRBV6-5; d_call: TRBD2; clone_size: NA
cdr3_nt: TGCAGTGCTAGAGATGGAACTAGCGGGGCGTACGAGCAGTACTTC; cdr3_aa: CSARDGTSGAYEQYF; j_call: TRBJ2-7; v_call: TRBV20-1; d_call: TRBD2; clone_size: NA
cdr3_nt: TGTGCCACCAGCGAGTCAACCGTCTACTCTGGAAACACCATATATTTT; cdr3_aa: CATSESTVYSGNTIYF; j_call: TRBJ1-3; v_call: TRBV15; d_call: NA; clone_size: NA
cdr3_nt: TGTGCCATCAGTGATCAGGGGCAACGGACAGATACGCAGTATTTT; cdr3_aa: CAISDQGQRTDTQYF; j_call: TRBJ2-3; v_call: TRBV10-3; d_call: NA; clone_size: few
cdr3_nt: TGCAGTGCCAGTAGCCCAAGGACAGGGGGCAAGCACGAGCAGTACTTC; cdr3_aa: CSASSPRTGGKHEQYF; j_call: TRBJ2-7; v_call: TRBV20-1; d_call: TRBD1; clone_size: NA
cdr3_nt: TGCGCCAGCAGCCACAGGACTCCTGACCACGAGCAGTACTTC; cdr3_aa: CASSHRTPDHEQYF; j_call: TRBJ2-7; v_call: TRBV5-1; d_call: NA; clone_size: few
cdr3_nt: TGTGCCAGCAGCTCCCCGACTAGACACAATGAGCAGTACTTC; cdr3_aa: CASSSPTRHNEQYF; j_call: TRBJ2-5; v_call: TRBV7-6; d_call: NA; clone_size: NA
cdr3_nt: TGTGCCAGCAGTTATTCCGAAGGAACTAATGAAAAACTGTTTTTT; cdr3_aa: CASSYSEGTNEKLFF; j_call: TRBJ1-4; v_call: TRBV6-5; d_call: NA; clone_size: NA
cdr3_nt: TGTGCCAGCAGTTACAGGGTACCCAATGAGCAGTTCTTC; cdr3_aa: CASSYRVPNEQFF; j_call: TRBJ2-1; v_call: TRBV6-5; d_call: NA; clone_size: NA
cdr3_nt: TGCGCCAGCAGCCAAATTCGGGATGAAAAACTGTTTTTT; cdr3_aa: CASSQIRDEKLFF; j_call: TRBJ1-4; v_call: TRBV4-1; d_call: NA; clone_size: NA
cdr3_nt: TGTGCCAGCAGTCTAGGGACAGGGGGAGATCAGCCCCAGCATTTT; cdr3_aa: CASSLGTGGDQPQHF; j_call: TRBJ1-5; v_call: TRBV27; d_call: TRBD1; clone_size: few
cdr3_nt: TGCAGCGTTGAAGATGAGTCGGTCGGGGGGTCCTACGAGCAGTACTTC; cdr3_aa: CSVEDESVGGSYEQYF; j_call: TRBJ2-7; v_call: TRBV29-1; d_call: TRBD2; clone_size: NA
cdr3_nt: TGTGCCAGCAGTTGGGACACGGACTATGGCTACACCTTC; cdr3_aa: CASSWDTDYGYTF; j_call: TRBJ1-2; v_call: TRBV6-2/TRBV6-3; d_call: NA; clone_size: NA
cdr3_nt: TGCGCCAGCAGCCAAGAGGGAACCTTTGAGTACACTGAAGCTTTCTTT; cdr3_aa: CASSQEGTFEYTEAFF; j_call: TRBJ1-1; v_call: TRBV4-1; d_call: NA; clone_size: NA
cdr3_nt: TGCAGTGCAGCCCGGACTAGCTTGACGGAGACCCAGTACTTC; cdr3_aa: CSAARTSLTETQYF; j_call: TRBJ2-5; v_call: TRBV20-1; d_call: TRBD2; clone_size: NA
cdr3_nt: TGTGCCAGCAACCACGGCGGGAGTGAAGACAATGAGCAGTTCTTC; cdr3_aa: CASNHGGSEDNEQFF; j_call: TRBJ2-1; v_call: TRBV3-1; d_call: TRBD2; clone_size: NA
cdr3_nt: TGCGCCAGCAGCCTTGCCCAGGGGGGGCGCGATTACGAGCAGTACTTC; cdr3_aa: CASSLAQGGRDYEQYF; j_call: TRBJ2-7; v_call: TRBV4-1; d_call: NA; clone_size: NA
cdr3_nt: TGTGCCAGCAGTCTAACCGCGATAGTAGCGGGAGGAAGCTACGAGCAGTACTTC; cdr3_aa: CASSLTAIVAGGSYEQYF; j_call: TRBJ2-7; v_call: TRBV7-2; d_call: TRBD2; clone_size: few
cdr3_nt: TGTGCCAGCAGTGGGCCCAACTATAGCAATCAGCCCCAGCATTTT; cdr3_aa: CASSGPNYSNQPQHF; j_call: TRBJ1-5; v_call: TRBV6-4; d_call: NA; clone_size: NA
cdr3_nt: TGTGCCAGCAGCTTAGGGTATGGGGCAGGTAAATCGAACGAGCAGTACTTC; cdr3_aa: CASSLGYGAGKSNEQYF; j_call: TRBJ2-7; v_call: TRBV7-2; d_call: NA; clone_size: NA
cdr3_nt: TGCAGTGCTCGCCTAGGAGATACGCAGTATTTT; cdr3_aa: CSARLGDTQYF; j_call: TRBJ2-3; v_call: TRBV20-1; d_call: NA; clone_size: NA
cdr3_nt: TGTGCCAGCAGTGACACTAGCGGGGGGGCAGATACGCAGTATTTT; cdr3_aa: CASSDTSGGADTQYF; j_call: TRBJ2-3; v_call: TRBV6-4; d_call: TRBD2; clone_size: NA
cdr3_nt: TGCAACGTTGAGGTAGCTAGCGAGGTCTACGAGCAGTACTTC; cdr3_aa: CNVEVASEVYEQYF; j_call: TRBJ2-7; v_call: TRBV29-1; d_call: NA; clone_size: NA
cdr3_nt: TGTGCCAGCACGCTAGGGACTTCCTACGAGCAGTACTTC; cdr3_aa: CASTLGTSYEQYF; j_call: TRBJ2-7; v_call: TRBV28; d_call: NA; clone_size: NA
cdr3_nt: TGTGCCAGCAGTTACACTACTCCGGGACGGGTAGGAGATACGCAGTATTTT; cdr3_aa: CASSYTTPGRVGDTQYF; j_call: TRBJ2-3; v_call: TRBV6-5; d_call: NA; clone_size: NA